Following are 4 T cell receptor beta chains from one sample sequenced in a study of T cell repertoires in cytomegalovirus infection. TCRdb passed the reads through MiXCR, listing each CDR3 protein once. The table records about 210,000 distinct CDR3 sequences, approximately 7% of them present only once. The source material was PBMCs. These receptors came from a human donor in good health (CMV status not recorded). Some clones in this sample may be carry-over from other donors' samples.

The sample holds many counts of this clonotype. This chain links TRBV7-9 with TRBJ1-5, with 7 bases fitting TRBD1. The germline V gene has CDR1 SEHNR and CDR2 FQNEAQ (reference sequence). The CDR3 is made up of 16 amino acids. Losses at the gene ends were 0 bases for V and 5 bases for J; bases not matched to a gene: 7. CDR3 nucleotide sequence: TGTGCCAGCAGCTTAGCGGAAGGGACAGATTATCAGCCCCAGCATTTT. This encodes CASSLAEGTDYQPQHF.

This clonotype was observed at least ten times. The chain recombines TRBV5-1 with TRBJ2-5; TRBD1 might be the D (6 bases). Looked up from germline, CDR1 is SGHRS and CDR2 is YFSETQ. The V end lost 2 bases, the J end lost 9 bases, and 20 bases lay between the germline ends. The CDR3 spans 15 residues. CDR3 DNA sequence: TGCGCCAGCAGCTTTTCCTCACAGGGCGCCGGGGCCCAGTACTTC. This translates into CASSFSSQGAGAQYF.

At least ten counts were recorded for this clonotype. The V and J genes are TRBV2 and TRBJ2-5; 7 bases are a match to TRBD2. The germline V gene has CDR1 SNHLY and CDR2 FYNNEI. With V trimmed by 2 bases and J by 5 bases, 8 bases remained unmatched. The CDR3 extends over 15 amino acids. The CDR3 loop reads CASSERAGLRETQYF. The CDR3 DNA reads TGTGCCAGCAGTGAACGAGCGGGGTTACGGGAGACCCAGTACTTC.

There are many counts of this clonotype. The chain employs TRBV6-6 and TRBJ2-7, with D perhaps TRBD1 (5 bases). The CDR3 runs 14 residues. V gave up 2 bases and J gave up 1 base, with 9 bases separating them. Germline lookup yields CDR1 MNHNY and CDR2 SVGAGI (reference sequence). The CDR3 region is CASSYGQKSYEQYF. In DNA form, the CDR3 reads TGTGCCAGCAGTTACGGACAAAAGTCCTACGAGCAGTACTTC.